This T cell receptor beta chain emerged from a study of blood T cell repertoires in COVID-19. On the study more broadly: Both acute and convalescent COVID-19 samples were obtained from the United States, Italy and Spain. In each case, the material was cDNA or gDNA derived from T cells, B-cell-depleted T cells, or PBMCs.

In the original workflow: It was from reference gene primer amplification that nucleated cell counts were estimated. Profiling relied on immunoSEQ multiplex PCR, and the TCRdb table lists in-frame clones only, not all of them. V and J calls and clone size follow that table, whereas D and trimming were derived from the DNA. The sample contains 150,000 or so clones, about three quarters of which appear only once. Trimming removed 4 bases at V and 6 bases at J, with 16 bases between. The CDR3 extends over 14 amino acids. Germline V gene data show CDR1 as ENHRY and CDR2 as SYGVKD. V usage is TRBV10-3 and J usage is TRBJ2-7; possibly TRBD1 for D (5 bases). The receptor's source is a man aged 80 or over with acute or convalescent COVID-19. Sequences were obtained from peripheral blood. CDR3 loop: CAISVQGSVAEQYF. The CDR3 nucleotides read TGTGCCATCAGTGTCCAGGGCTCTGTCGCCGAGCAGTACTTC.